The clone carrying this T cell receptor (beta chain) was picked up a small number of times. The germline gives CDR1 SGHAT, CDR2 FQDESV (reference sequence). The CDR3 consists of 13 residues. J gave up 7 bases and V 4 bases, and 5 bases lay outside the gene matches. This sample is part of a study of control samples from healthy donors and cancer patients. Only in-frame clones appear in the TCRdb table, and some are missing; sequencing was by immunoSEQ multiplex PCR. The sample yields about 250,000 clones, roughly 80% seen once. The genes are TRBV11-1 and TRBJ2-5, with 8 bases fitting TRBD1. The origin of this receptor is a woman aged 55-70 years with lung cancer. Sequencing was performed on PBMCs. The CDR3 sequence is CASSWTGSRTQYF. DNA for the CDR3: TGTGCCAGCAGCTGGACAGGGTCTCGGACCCAGTACTTC. Supplemented by reference TRBV11-1 and TRBJ2-5, the full variable domain reads EAEVAQSPRYKITEKSQAVAFWCDPISGHATLYWYRQILGQGPELLVQFQDESVVDDSQLPKDRFSAERLKGVDSTLKIQPAELGDSAMYLCASSWTGSRTQYFGPGTRLLVL.